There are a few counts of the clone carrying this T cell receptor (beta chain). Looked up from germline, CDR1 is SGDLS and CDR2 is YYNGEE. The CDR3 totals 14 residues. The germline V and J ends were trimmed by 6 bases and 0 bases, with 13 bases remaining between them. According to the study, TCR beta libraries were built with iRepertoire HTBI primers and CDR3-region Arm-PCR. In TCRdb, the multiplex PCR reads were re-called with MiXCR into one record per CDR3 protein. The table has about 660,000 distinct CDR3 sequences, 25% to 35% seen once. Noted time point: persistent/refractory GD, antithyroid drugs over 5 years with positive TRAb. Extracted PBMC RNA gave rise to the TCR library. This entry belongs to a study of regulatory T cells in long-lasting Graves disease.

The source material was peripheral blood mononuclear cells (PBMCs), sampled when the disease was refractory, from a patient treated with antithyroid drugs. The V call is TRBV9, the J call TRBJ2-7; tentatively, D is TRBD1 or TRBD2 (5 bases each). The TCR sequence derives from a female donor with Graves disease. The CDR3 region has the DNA TGTGCCAGCACTCGGGACCCGAGCTCCTACGAGCAGTACTTC. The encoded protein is CASTRDPSSYEQYF.